This entry features one T cell receptor (beta chain) sequence. What this receptor recognizes is not known. Per-base quality was not reported, and no clone a single base away is much larger than it. This sample was taken from a study of blood T cell repertoires in COVID-19 (dated by TCRdb to about 2020). Regarding the complete study: Collaborator samples came from the United States, Italy and Spain and covered acute and convalescent phases of COVID-19. The prospective study material was composed of cDNA or gDNA derived from T cells, B-cell-depleted T cells, or PBMCs. Subjects who had been exposed to COVID-19, were actively infected with it, or had recovered from it provided the deeply sampled blood TCRbeta repertoires that made up the dataset. The repertoires were made available in a free public database intended to serve as a resource for research on the immune response to SARS-CoV-2. Samples came from the ongoing ImmuneRACE study (first 160 participants) plus 1,254 subjects from 6 global collaborators. Nearly every sample came with metadata listing a de-identified subject ID, COVID-19 status, age in years and sex. HLA class I and class II types, where available, came from metadata supplied by the sample provider rather than from assay-based typing. The investigation overall reported the following: Clinical and demographic metadata were provided uncurated, with the amount varying by source and participant.

Sequences SGHTA (CDR1) and FQGTGA (CDR2) are obtained from the germline V gene. The CDR3 numbers 14 residues from cysteine through phenylalanine. Only the CDR3 portion is preserved as DNA: 42 bases, with reading frame beginning at the first base. From V the trimming removes 5 bases and from J it removes 7 bases, while the gene matches leave 6 bases of the junction unaccounted for. TCRbeta CDR3 regions were amplified from genomic DNA using the immunoSEQ Assay, a bias-controlled multiplex PCR. Regarding the original processing steps: Within the assay, amplification of reference gene primers was used to estimate how many nucleated cells each sample contained. To quantify the absolute abundance of each unique TCRbeta CDR3 rearrangement, sequence reads were collapsed and filtered. For each sample, productive Simpson clonality was calculated as the square root of Simpson's diversity index over productive rearrangements. In TCRdb, the immuneACCESS table is reduced to in-frame sequences with V and J assigned. These tables do not hold every clone; where another copy was compared, an unresolved V gene accounts for under half, and the others remain unexplained. The DNA was the basis for D and trimming; V, J and clone size are from that table. The sample has approximately 190,000 clones on record, under 85% of them singletons. Approximately 15% of the sample is taken by the ten largest.

Whole blood was collected in K2EDTA tubes by collaborating institutions according to the institutions' own protocols. For TCRbeta analysis, collaborators shipped samples as frozen whole blood, isolated PBMCs, or DNA extracted from either of those sample types. The sequencing input was peripheral blood. The receptor was derived from a man aged 60-69 years with active or convalescent COVID-19. The sequence links TRBV7-3 to TRBJ2-5, and 11 junction bases match TRBD2. The sequenced DNA: TGTGCCAGCAGCCGTAGCGGGAGGGCCGGGACCCAGTACTTC. Its amino acids are CASSRSGRAGTQYF.